What follows are 32 T cell receptor beta chains derived from one specimen sequenced in a study of blood T cell repertoires in COVID-19. Measured with immunoSEQ multiplex PCR; TCRdb has only the in-frame clones, and not every one. The table lists about 260,000 clones, about 88% of them singletons. Sample: PBMCs or T cells enriched from blood (not recorded which). These receptors were collected from a man aged 25-45 years with acute COVID-19.

The chain combines TRBV21-1 with TRBJ2-7; the D call TRBD1 from the table was never checked on the DNA. TRBV21-1 is recorded as a pseudogene. The CDR3 contains 16 residues. The CDR3 is CASSKVPAGCSYEQYV. The CDR3 DNA reads as TGTGCCAGCAGCAAAGTCCCCGCAGGTTGCTCCTACGAGCAGTACGTC.

The chain carries TRBV4-3 and TRBJ1-5; perhaps TRBD1 as D (6 bases). V lost 4 bases and J 6 bases, leaving 10 bases between the germline ends. From germline, CDR1 is LGHNA and CDR2 YSLEER. The CDR3 covers 13 residues. CDR3 nucleotide sequence: TGCGCCAGCAGCCGGGACACATCTCAGCCCCAGCATTTT. Translated, it gives CASSRDTSQPQHF.

The chain has TRBV9 and TRBJ2-5; weak D call: TRBD2 (6 bases). Germline V gene data show CDR1 as SGDLS and CDR2 as YYNGEE. Trimming cost V 0 bases and J 9 bases, with 9 bases left between them. CDR3 length: 12 residues. The CDR3 reads CASSVGTTPQYF. In nucleotides, the CDR3 is TGTGCCAGCAGCGTAGGGACTACCCCCCAGTACTTC.

This rearrangement joins TRBV18 to TRBJ1-1, with TRBD1 identical over 7 bases. Germline loops: CDR1 KGHSH, CDR2 LQKENI. J gave up 2 bases and V 6 bases, and 15 bases lay outside the gene matches. CDR3 length: 17 residues. The CDR3 bases are TGTGCCAGCTCCTCAAAGCAGGGACAGAAAACTAACACTGAAGCTTTCTTT. It translates to CASSSKQGQKTNTEAFF.

The rearrangement links TRBV10-2 to TRBJ1-4; perhaps TRBD1 as D (6 bases). The CDR3 consists of 14 residues. CDR1 WSHSY and CDR2 SAAADI come from the germline V gene. V was cut by 6 bases and J by 4 bases, with 12 bases left in between. In nucleotides, the CDR3 is TGCGCCAGCAGAATAGGGGGTGGTAATGAAAAACTGTTTTTT. It yields the protein CASRIGGGNEKLFF.

This chain links TRBV3-1 (or the pseudogene TRBV3-2) with TRBJ2-1; 16 positions agree with TRBD2. This CDR3 contains 18 residues. Germline loops: CDR1 LGHDT, CDR2 YNNKEL (reference sequence). With 3 bases clipped from V and 6 bases from J, the junction kept 8 bases outside the gene matches. The CDR3 is CASSHPGGLAGGFNEQFF. Here the CDR3 DNA reads TGTGCCAGCAGCCACCCGGGGGGACTAGCGGGGGGGTTCAATGAGCAGTTCTTC.

The J gene is TRBJ2-3, the V gene TRBV6-5; 12 bases match TRBD2. Germline V lookup: CDR1 MNHEY, CDR2 SVGAGI. The CDR3 length is 15 residues. J gave up 2 bases and V 7 bases, and 4 bases lay outside the gene matches. In DNA, the CDR3 is TGTGCCAGCACGACTAGCGGGAGTTACACAGATACGCAGTATTTT. As protein: CASTTSGSYTDTQYF.

The chain recombines TRBV7-2 with TRBJ2-4; a possible D gene is TRBD1 (5 bases). CDR3 length: 15 amino acids. CDR1 SGHTA and CDR2 FQGNSA come from the germline V gene. V lost 2 bases to trimming and J lost 5 bases, with 13 bases between them. The DNA of the CDR3 is TGTGCCAGCAGCTTATTTAGGGGTTGGGAAAACATTCAGTACTTC. Its protein is CASSLFRGWENIQYF.

This chain connects TRBV18 to TRBJ1-1, with D possibly matching TRBD1 (5 bases). Trimming left V 6 bases short and J 9 bases short, with 11 bases between. The germline V gene has CDR1 KGHSH and CDR2 LQKENI. The CDR3 extends over 11 amino acids. For the CDR3, the DNA is TGTGCCAGCTCCGACAGATTTCAAGCTTTCTTT. The encoded protein is CASSDRFQAFF.

Details on this clone: Its ends do not fully match the called genes, so a read error is possible. This sequence joins TRBV5-1 and TRBJ1-1; D not resolved. Germline-derived CDR1 and CDR2 are SGHRS and YFSETQ. The CDR3 sequence is 14 residues long. Here the CDR3 reads CASSSGLETGEAFF. CDR3 bases: TGTGCCAGCAGCTCCGGACTGGAAACGGGTGAAGCTTTCTTT.

This chain joins TRBV21-1 and TRBJ1-1. TRBV21-1 is labeled a pseudogene. CDR3 length: 14 residues. CDR3 nucleotide sequence: TGTGCCAGCAGGTCTTCGTCTGGGAGCACTGAAGCTTTCTTT. It yields the protein CASRSSSGSTEAFF.

The chain uses TRBV5-4 and TRBJ1-6; no clear D. Germline lookup yields CDR1 SGHNT and CDR2 YYREEE (reference sequence). V was shortened by 0 bases and J by 6 bases, with 10 bases between the two germline ends. This CDR3 region has 15 residues. Written as DNA, the CDR3 is TGTGCCAGCAGCTTGGAGTTGGCAACTAATTCACCCCTCCACTTT. Amino acids: CASSLELATNSPLHF. Looking up the rest from reference TRBV5-4 and TRBJ1-6 gives the full variable domain: ETGVTQSPTHLIKTRGQQVTLRCSSQSGHNTVSWYQQALGQGPQFIFQYYREEENGRGNFPPRFSGLQFPNYSSELNVNALELDDSALYLCASSLELATNSPLHFGNGTRLTVT.

In its sample, this clone was seen once. This chain connects TRBV2 to TRBJ2-3, with TRBD1 as a possible D gene (5 bases). The length of the CDR3 is 15 residues. Trimming shortened V by 4 bases and J by 4 bases, and 15 bases separated the two germline ends. Germline lookup yields CDR1 SNHLY and CDR2 FYNNEI. As DNA, the CDR3 is TGTGCCAGCAGTGTACCACCTCTAGGGGCAGATACGCAGTATTTT. This encodes CASSVPPLGADTQYF.

The table lists this clone with a few counts. This chain connects TRBV10-1 to TRBJ1-1; D is ambiguous. V was clipped by 5 bases and J by 1 base, with 8 bases between them. This CDR3 contains 13 residues. Germline V gives CDR1 WNHNN, CDR2 SYGVQD (reference sequence). The CDR3: CASSREGNTEAFF. The CDR3 region has the DNA TGCGCCAGCAGTCGGGAGGGGAACACTGAAGCTTTCTTT.

The J gene is TRBJ1-6, the V gene TRBV4-3; the match to TRBD1 covers 10 bases. The germline V gene has CDR1 LGHNA and CDR2 YSLEER. The CDR3 length is 20 residues. V was pared by 0 bases and J by 0 bases, with 8 bases of the junction left unmatched. The CDR3 reads CASSQEIGTGEFSYNSPLHF. The CDR3 DNA sequence: TGCGCCAGCAGCCAAGAGATTGGGACAGGGGAATTCTCCTATAATTCACCCCTCCACTTT.

This rearrangement joins TRBV7-2 to TRBJ2-5; maybe TRBD2 (5 bases). V was shortened by 5 bases and J by 0 bases, with 13 bases between the two germline ends. There are 15 residues in the CDR3. Germline loops: CDR1 SGHTA, CDR2 FQGNSA. The CDR3 reads CASSTKRTYQETQYF. Here the CDR3 DNA reads TGTGCCAGCAGCACAAAGCGGACTTACCAAGAGACCCAGTACTTC.

Regarding this clone: At one of its ends the junction is not consistent with the germline gene, which may arise from a read error. The chain carries TRBV5-1 and TRBJ2-4, with 9 positions matching TRBD1. The CDR3 has 16 amino acids. The V gene's germline CDR1 is SGHRS and CDR2 YFSETQ. The CDR3 reads CASSDGQGRSGNIQYF. The CDR3 DNA follows: TGTGCCAGCAGTGATGGACAGGGGCGTTCGGGAAACATTCAGTACTTC.

V gene TRBV6-4 combines with J gene TRBJ1-2; D is unresolved. The CDR3 spans 13 residues. V dropped 2 bases and J dropped 7 bases, with 11 bases sitting between them. Per germline, CDR1 MRHNA and CDR2 SNTAGT. The CDR3 region is CASSDGSGGGYTF. CDR3 coding DNA: TGTGCCAGCAGTGACGGTTCTGGCGGTGGCTACACCTTC.

J is TRBJ2-3 and V is TRBV5-4; D is perhaps TRBD2 (7 bases). The V end lost 1 base, the J end lost 2 bases, and 11 bases lay between the germline ends. Germline CDR1 SGHNT, CDR2 YYREEE (reference sequence). This CDR3 is 15 amino acids long. CDR3 sequence reads: CASSLTGGSTDTQYF. The CDR3 nucleotides read TGTGCCAGCAGCTTGACGGGGGGCTCCACAGATACGCAGTATTTT.

This sequence joins TRBV3-1 (or the pseudogene TRBV3-2) and TRBJ1-2, with TRBD1 matching over 8 bases. The germline V gene encodes CDR1 LGHDT and CDR2 YNNKEL (reference sequence). The V gene end was trimmed by 1 base and the J gene end by 8 bases; junction bases not matched to a gene: 6. This CDR3 has 14 residues. The CDR3 reads CASSQGQGIGGYTF. The CDR3 DNA reads TGTGCCAGCAGCCAAGGACAGGGGATTGGAGGCTACACCTTC.

The chain recombines TRBV28 with TRBJ1-4; 9 bases line up with TRBD1. The CDR3 consists of 14 residues. Germline CDR1 is MDHEN and CDR2 is SYDVKM. V shed 6 bases and J 16 bases; nucleotides not matched to a gene: 15. The CDR3 reads CASSYGVPGQGKFF. CDR3 nucleotide sequence: TGTGCCAGCAGCTATGGTGTCCCGGGACAGGGAAAGTTTTTT. The complete variable domain, with remaining parts taken from reference TRBV28 and TRBJ1-4, reads DVKVTQSSRYLVKRTGEKVFLECVQDMDHENMFWYRQDPGLGLRLIYFSYDVKMKEKGDIPEGYSVSREKKERFSLILESASTNQTSMYLCASSYGVPGQGKFFGSGTQLSVL.

V and J are TRBV5-1 and TRBJ1-1, with a possible D match to TRBD1 (6 bases). The germline V and J ends were trimmed by 5 bases and 0 bases, with 14 bases remaining between them. This CDR3 has 15 residues. The V gene's germline CDR1 is SGHRS and CDR2 YFSETQ. The CDR3 region has the DNA TGCGCCAGCAGTACACTACAGGGCTTGAACACTGAAGCTTTCTTT. Its protein product is CASSTLQGLNTEAFF. Full variable domain (rest looked up from reference TRBV5-1 and TRBJ1-1): KAGVTQTPRYLIKTRGQQVTLSCSPISGHRSVSWYQQTPGQGLQFLFEYFSETQRNKGNFPGRFSGRQFSNSRSEMNVSTLELGDSALYLCASSTLQGLNTEAFFGQGTRLTVV.

The genes are TRBV15 and TRBJ1-5; D may be TRBD1 (5 bases). There are 13 residues in the CDR3. Germline lookup yields CDR1 LNHNV and CDR2 YYDKDF (reference sequence). Trimming removed 8 bases from V and 7 bases from J, with 15 bases in between. CDR3 in amino acids: CATAARVGQPQHF. Written as DNA, the CDR3 is TGTGCCACCGCGGCCAGGGTAGGCCAGCCCCAGCATTTT.

The chain uses TRBV28 and TRBJ1-1, with a weak D call TRBD1 (5 bases). V was pared by 4 bases and J by 5 bases, with 17 bases between. The CDR3 is made up of 15 amino acids. Germline V gives CDR1 MDHEN, CDR2 SYDVKM. The CDR3 DNA sequence: TGTGCCAGCAGTTCTCGTAGCAGGGCTTGGACTGAAGCTTTCTTT. Its protein product is CASSSRSRAWTEAFF.

This clone was seen only a few times. The CDR3 sequence: CASSLMWQGEELFF. CDR3 DNA: TGTGCCAGCAGCTTAATGTGGCAGGGGGAGGAACTGTTTTTT. The genes are TRBV7-2 and TRBJ1-4; 7 positions agree with TRBD1. Trimming cost V 2 bases and J 12 bases; bases outside gene matches: 9. CDR1 is SGHTA, CDR2 FQGNSA, per germline. The CDR3 is 14 residues long. The variable domain in full, completed from reference TRBV7-2 and TRBJ1-4, reads GAGVSQSPSNKVTEKGKDVELRCDPISGHTALYWYRQSLGQGLEFLIYFQGNSAPDKSGLPSDRFSAERTGGSVSTLTIQRTQQEDSAVYLCASSLMWQGEELFFGSGTQLSVL.

The chain links TRBV19 to TRBJ1-6; 9 bases fit TRBD1. Trimming took 8 bases from V and 11 from J; bases not matched to a gene: 10. The CDR3 is 14 residues long. CDR1 is LNHDA and CDR2 is SQIVND in the germline V gene (reference sequence). The DNA for the CDR3 is TGTGCCAGTTCCCTAGACAGGGGGATGACACCCCTCCACTTT. The encoded protein is CASSLDRGMTPLHF.

The rearrangement links TRBV2 to TRBJ2-1; TRBD1 matches at 7 bases. This CDR3 has 14 amino acids. Per germline, CDR1 SNHLY and CDR2 FYNNEI. The J segment lost 4 bases and the V segment lost 8 bases, leaving 8 bases of the junction unmatched. This CDR3 reads CASLQGSGYNEQFF. CDR3 sequence (DNA): TGTGCCAGCCTACAGGGGTCTGGGTACAATGAGCAGTTCTTC.

This chain uses TRBV5-1 with TRBJ1-4; D gene uncertain. This CDR3 spans 15 amino acids. The germline V gene encodes CDR1 SGHRS and CDR2 YFSETQ. V was trimmed by 4 bases and J by 1 base, leaving 11 bases between them. CDR3 in amino acids: CASSLLSVTNEKLFF. For the CDR3, the DNA is TGCGCCAGCAGCCTCTTATCTGTAACTAATGAAAAACTGTTTTTT.

The rearrangement links TRBV19 to TRBJ1-5, with a weak D call TRBD1 (5 bases). V was cut by 5 bases and J by 3 bases, with 17 bases left in between. There are 16 residues in the CDR3. Germline V gene data show CDR1 as LNHDA and CDR2 as SQIVND (reference sequence). CDR3: CASSERNGGFNQPQHF. CDR3 bases: TGTGCCAGTAGTGAGAGGAACGGGGGTTTCAATCAGCCCCAGCATTTT.

The genes are TRBV7-2 and TRBJ1-5; tentative D call: TRBD1 (5 bases). Germline V lookup: CDR1 SGHTA, CDR2 FQGNSA. The CDR3 has 14 amino acids. With 3 bases removed from V and 4 bases from J, the gap between germline ends came to 10 bases. CDR3 nucleotide sequence: TGTGCCAGCAGCTTTGGGGCGGGAAATCAGCCCCAGCATTTT. Amino acid sequence: CASSFGAGNQPQHF.

The genes are TRBV13 and TRBJ1-5, with D unresolved. Trimming pared 6 bases from V and 4 bases from J, leaving 13 bases between. The germline CDR1 and CDR2 sequences are PRHDT and FYEKMQ (reference sequence). This CDR3 has 14 residues. The chain's CDR3 is CASSRRWVNQPQHF. The CDR3 bases are TGTGCCAGCAGTCGCAGGTGGGTTAATCAGCCCCAGCATTTT.

The chain joins TRBV15 to TRBJ1-2; a possible D gene is TRBD1 (5 bases). This CDR3 contains 14 residues. Germline values: CDR1 LNHNV, CDR2 YYDKDF (reference sequence). The V end was cut by 0 bases, the J end by 4 bases, with 9 bases between. In DNA form, the CDR3 reads TGTGCCACCAGCAGAGATACGGACATCTATGGCTACACCTTC. Encoded protein: CATSRDTDIYGYTF.